These T cell receptor beta chains were read from a single sample in a study. TCRdb independently ran MiXCR on the 5' RACE reads; one entry per CDR3 protein. The sample lists 35,000 to 45,000 distinct CDR3 sequences; roughly 22% were seen once. Input material: Tregs sorted from a lymph node. These receptors were collected from a female donor with breast cancer. CDR3s leave out the opening cysteine and the closing phenylalanine or tryptophan. A D gene is named only where the DNA matches it firmly.

V gene | D gene | CDR3 protein
TRBV5-6 | TRBD2 | ASSASGNSYNEQF
TRBV28 | TRBD1 | ASTAPGGPYEQY
TRBV5-1 | . | ASSLEAGELF
TRBV20-1 | TRBD1 | SAYPGQGYGYT
TRBV19 | . | ASSRVDTEAF
TRBV29-1 | . | TGVGASGTEAF
TRBV4-1 | . | ASSQDRDKSSYNSPLH
TRBV5-6 | . | ASSLEQGYGYT
TRBV5-6 | TRBD2 | ASSSGTSGVDTQY
TRBV5-1 | TRBD1 | ASRTGDGANVLT
TRBV2 | TRBD2 | ANSGTSGNEQY
TRBV24-1 | TRBD1 | ATSDFKPGQGRPFPRYEQF
TRBV28 | TRBD2 | ASRPRLAHLADTQY
TRBV28 | . | ASSLWAGNTEAF
TRBV9 | . | ASSVRPDSGNTIY
TRBV12-3/TRBV12-4 | . | ASSLAPGSRGRDTQY
TRBV10-1 | TRBD1 | ASGQGGYEQY
TRBV2 | . | ASSVAADVEQY
TRBV25-1 | TRBD1 | ASSGQGVRETQY
TRBV20-1 | TRBD2 | SASKPGLAKVGDTQY
TRBV29-1 | . | SVGNGGRPRETQY
TRBV7-2 | TRBD2 | ASSLDLGGVYEQY
TRBV6-1 | . | ASSERRGETQY
TRBV28 | . | ASSFGAGDEETQY
TRBV5-1 | . | ASSEFVGGGNTEAF
TRBV12-3/TRBV12-4 | TRBD2 | ASTLPGGVDTQY
TRBV5-1 | . | ASSFDSSYEQY
TRBV4-1 | . | ASSQEMGGEQY
TRBV6-2/TRBV6-3 | . | ASSYGWESSYNEQF
TRBV5-1 | . | ASSLIPTRGEQF
TRBV20-1 | TRBD2 | SARGPSGRVFETQY
TRBV7-9 | . | ASSRDQETQY
TRBV4-1 | . | ASSYTDNKQF
TRBV10-2 | TRBD2 | ASRATSGQETQY
TRBV27 | TRBD1 | ASSFKTGASYEQY
TRBV20-1 | . | SARDTRGFGEKLF
TRBV20-1 | . | SASQGEWSNQPQH
TRBV7-9 | TRBD1 | ASSLSTGDGEQY
TRBV25-1 | . | ASSEYLQGEQF
TRBV19 | TRBD1 | ASSVTGGIPIPAF
TRBV11-3 | . | ASSLSGAYEQY
TRBV7-2 | . | ASSFPTIGNEQF
TRBV5-1 | TRBD2 | ASSLEERDTDTQY
TRBV7-6 | . | ASSSTVNSPLH
TRBV27 | . | ASSEESSTDTQY
TRBV7-3 | . | ASSPTTGMNTEAF